The sequence of this T cell receptor (beta chain) was determined in a study of Ad26.COV2.S vaccination and SARS-CoV-2 variants (dated by TCRdb to the early 2020s). For context, the study as a whole: Vaccine-arm donors were drawn from COV1001, a multicentre, randomized, double-blind, placebo-controlled phase I-IIa trial of Ad26.COV2.S in healthy adults. Ad26.COV2.S was administered intramuscularly at 5 x 10^10 or 1 x 10^11 viral particles, either as a single shot or as two shots given 56 days apart. TCRbeta repertoire sequencing was used to assess the specificity and breadth of SARS-CoV-2-reactive T cell receptors after Ad26.COV2.S vaccination. A total of some 30 samples were included in the TCR-sequenced set, comprising roughly 20 Ad26.COV2.S vaccine recipients, 5 placebo recipients and 8 SARS-CoV-2 convalescent individuals. Trial participants were randomized into five groups of five, in which low-dose or high-dose Ad26.COV2.S was given once or twice, or placebo was given on both occasions. Investigators did not know the trial group allocation while performing experiments and assessing outcomes.

The meaning of the sample's treatment or condition label: roughly 20 received Ad26.COV2.S at low or high dose, single or two shots; 5 received placebo; per-sample allocation not given. Repertoires of vaccine and placebo recipients were sequenced from samples collected on day 63 after the first injection. In Cohort 1b, around 25 adults aged 18-55 years were enrolled at a single site in Boston, USA, between 29 July and 7 August 2020. Ad26.COV2.S consisted of a replication-incompetent adenovirus type 26 vector by which a prefusion-stabilized SARS-CoV-2 spike protein from the original Wuhan strain was expressed. The immunoSEQ Assay was the method used to sequence TCRbeta CDR3 regions. After extraction, genomic DNA underwent amplification by bias-controlled multiplex PCR, followed by high-throughput sequencing. Per the original workflow: Collapsing and filtering of sequences were performed to quantify the absolute abundance of each unique TCRbeta CDR3 region. Usable DNA was measured by amplifying reference genes present in all nucleated cells, and TCRbeta template counts were normalized to that usable DNA to estimate T cell fraction. Repertoire TCRs were annotated as SARS-CoV-2-specific by exact matching of V gene, CDR3 amino acid sequence and J gene to a known reactive TCR set. The reference SARS-CoV-2 TCR set was obtained from MIRA and was filtered for enrichment in COVID-19-positive ImmuneCODE repertoires, whereby public or cross-reactive TCRs were removed. Using the MIRA antigens, annotated TCRs were further analysed by specific ORF or by position within an ORF. Breadth was defined as annotated unique rearrangements over total unique productive rearrangements; depth was the summed frequency of those rearrangements. TCR breadth was compared between groups using two-sided Wilcoxon rank-sum tests. Imported from immuneACCESS, the table was reduced by TCRdb to in-frame sequences with V and J called. These copies leave out some clones; in studies compared against another copy, an unresolved V gene accounts for under half, and the cause of the remainder is not known. Clone size and the V and J calls come from that table; the DNA yielded D and trimming. The sample contains approximately 240,000 clones, 88% of them found a single time. The ten largest make up about 10% of the sample.

Based on the germline V gene, the CDR1 and CDR2 sequences are MDHEN and SYDVKM. V and J are truncated by 3 bases and 10 bases respectively, leaving an intervening sequence of 13 bases. From its cysteine to its phenylalanine, the CDR3 spans 14 amino acids. Kept here is only the CDR3 DNA, which spans 42 bases and is read in frame from base 1. Overall study outcomes, separate from this receptor: Compared with placebo recipients, Ad26.COV2.S recipients showed higher spike-specific TCR breadth (P = 0.0014). The authors noted that total T cell responses may have been underestimated by the TCR breadth and depth analyses. The study was not powered to compare responses between vaccine doses or regimens. Vaccine and placebo recipients had comparable non-spike TCR breadth, which fits with the vaccine containing only spike. Substantial breadth of spike-specific CD8+ and CD4+ T cell responses was reported after vaccination.

On this clone itself: Its antigen target is currently unknown. No clone much larger than this one lies a single base away; base qualities are absent.

The origin of this receptor is a person aged 18 to 59 who received the Ad26.COV2.S COVID-19 vaccine or a placebo. Source: peripheral blood, taken in a trial of Ad26.COV2.S vaccine versus placebo. Recombination connected TRBV28 to TRBJ1-6, with no confidently assigned D gene. This receptor carries the CDR3 CASSFARMSSPLHF. The nucleotide sequence reads TGTGCCAGCAGTTTCGCCAGAATGTCATCACCCCTCCACTTT.